This TCR beta chain stems from a study of cytotoxic CD8 clonotypes in ibrutinib-treated CLL (dated by TCRdb to about 2021). About the study as a whole: The cohort was composed of more than ten relapsed/refractory and about 16 treatment-naive patients; IGHV unmutated status was identified in roughly 18 patients. Response samples were taken after a median of 12 months on treatment, ranging from about 6 to 40 months. Every sample from remission and from progressive disease was obtained while the patients were still on ibrutinib. Cryopreserved peripheral blood mononuclear cells were collected at three points: before therapy, at response, and at either sustained remission or disease progression. Of the roughly 86 people in the trial, about two dozen had longitudinal samples available. Samples averaged approximately 260,000 productive templates and tens of thousands of productive rearrangements. Responses were partial in 25 or so patients and complete in 2; after median about 63 months follow-up, about 15 stayed in remission and about 12 progressed. The full study reports these points: Public clonotypes were rare and either contracted or stayed stable during treatment, and the rise in clonality at ibrutinib response reflected the expansion of private clonotypes. At baseline, clonality was higher than in age-matched healthy donors and showed a strong correlation with circulating CD8+ T-cell counts. An increase in clonality was observed at ibrutinib response, with clonality remaining stable during sustained remission and falling back toward baseline at progression. Sampling times were not matched between patients in sustained remission and patients whose disease was progressing, and lymph node repertoires were not examined.

A MiSeq instrument was used for deep resolution sequencing, which targeted depths ranging from 1 in 1 million up to 1 in 200,000 T cells, with coverage averaging 10x for each clonotype. TCR beta libraries were generated with the immunoSEQ hsTCRB Kit. The authors processed their data as follows. ImmunoSEQ Data Assistant and ImmunoSEQ Analyzer were used for data analysis, and V, D and J genes were assigned according to IMGT definitions. Clonality, which ranges from 0 to 1, was calculated as one minus the normalized Shannon entropy of productive rearrangement frequencies. Only overrepresented clonotypes making up at least 0.05% of the repertoire of each patient were included in the public clonotype analysis. Around 14 repertoires from age-matched healthy donors, obtained from immuneACCESS, served as clonality controls. Imported from immuneACCESS, the table was reduced by TCRdb to in-frame sequences with V and J called. These copies leave out some clones; in studies compared against another copy, an unresolved V gene accounts for under half, and the cause of the remainder is not known. V, J and clone size reflect that table, while D and trimming were determined from the DNA. Here the sample has about 130,000 clones; approximately 80% occur a single time. The ten largest clones take up 3% to 4% of the sample.

In light of the paper, this sample's time point label describes: less than 30 months on ibrutinib. For TCR beta library preparation, around 2 micrograms of genomic DNA were isolated from cryopreserved PBMCs. High-throughput TCR beta sequencing was performed on longitudinal blood samples from CLL patients receiving ibrutinib monotherapy. The patients took part in an open-label, single-center phase 2 trial of ibrutinib monotherapy. As for this clone: Its target antigen remains unknown. No quality values exist for individual bases; no much larger clone is one base distant.

This TCR was sampled from a human donor with chronic lymphocytic leukemia. The sequencing here drew on PBMCs, taken after 24 months of ibrutinib treatment.

The DNA sequence follows: TGCAGCGCCGCAGAGACCCAGTACTTC. The encoded protein is CSAAETQYF. The chain is made from TRBV29-1 and TRBJ2-5; the D segment cannot be called with confidence. There are 9 amino acids in the CDR3, from cysteine to phenylalanine inclusive. Only the CDR3 region is kept as DNA, spanning 27 bases read in frame from base 1. CDR1 and CDR2, looked up from the germline V gene, are SQVTM and ANQGSEA. The junction shows trimming of 7 bases on V and 4 bases on J, plus 4 bases between the germline ends.